This T cell receptor beta chain comes out of a study of breast tumors, draining lymph nodes, adjacent tissues. Study results and limitations: Tumor TCR diversity was below lymph nodes but above nontumor tissue.

Ten or more counts support this clonotype. Its antigen is unknown. TCRdb redid the calling of the multiplex PCR reads with MiXCR, one entry per CDR3 protein. The sample lists 130,000 or so distinct CDR3 sequences; about 20% were seen once. Samples came from axillary lymph nodes draining the breast cancer. The sample consisted of axillary lymph node tissue. The TCR sequence derives from a female donor with breast cancer. Some clones in this sample may be carry-over from other donors' samples.

CDR3 in DNA: TGCAGTGCAAGACGGGGGAGTGGCAATCAGCCCCAGCATTTT. Residues: CSARRGSGNQPQHF. The rearrangement joins TRBV20-1 to TRBJ1-5; TRBD1 is a possible D gene (5 bases). Deletions cut 6 bases from V and 2 bases from J, with 14 bases between. There are 14 residues in the CDR3. CDR1 is DFQATT, CDR2 SNEGSKA, per germline (reference sequence).